The next 7 T cell receptor beta chains were all read from a single sample in a study of blood T cell repertoires in COVID-19. The table came from immunoSEQ multiplex PCR; TCRdb's copy has only in-frame clones and leaves some out. The sample carries 77,000 or so clones, around nine tenths recorded once. Material: peripheral blood. These receptors all come from a middle-aged man with active COVID-19.

J is TRBJ1-5 and V is TRBV6-5, with D maybe TRBD1 (6 bases). Germline lookup yields CDR1 MNHEY and CDR2 SVGAGI. The V end was cut by 10 bases, the J end by 9 bases, with 19 bases between. The CDR3 runs to 13 residues. Here the CDR3 reads CATRQAATGPQHF. DNA for the CDR3: TGTGCCACAAGACAGGCAGCCACCGGGCCCCAGCATTTT.

The chain links TRBV6-5 to TRBJ2-1; the D gene is possibly TRBD2 (7 bases). This CDR3 spans 15 amino acids. V lost 8 bases to trimming and J lost 6 bases, with 20 bases between them. CDR1 MNHEY and CDR2 SVGAGI come from the germline V gene. CDR3: CASLEGGAGGNEQFF. In nucleotides, the CDR3 is TGTGCCAGCCTGGAGGGGGGGGCCGGGGGCAATGAGCAGTTCTTC.

The chain uses TRBV5-1 and TRBJ2-5; 13 bases map to TRBD2. Germline V gene sequence: CDR1 SGHRS, CDR2 YFSETQ. The V gene end was trimmed by 6 bases and the J gene end by 5 bases; junction bases not matched to a gene: 13. This CDR3 has 17 residues. CDR3 nucleotides: TGCGCCAGCAAAGGACTAGCGGGAGAGGGAACTCTGGAGACCCAGTACTTC. Its translation: CASKGLAGEGTLETQYF.

The rearrangement uses TRBV5-1 and TRBJ1-5; 7 bases are a match to TRBD1. CDR3 size: 14 residues. Trimming at V came to 4 bases and at J to 4 bases, leaving 5 bases not matched to a gene. The V gene's germline CDR1 is SGHRS and CDR2 YFSETQ. This chain's CDR3 is CASSRDSGNQPQHF. In DNA, the CDR3 is TGCGCCAGCAGCAGGGACAGTGGGAATCAGCCCCAGCATTTT.

The gene calls are TRBV6-4 and TRBJ2-3; 8 bases are shared with TRBD2. CDR3 size: 14 residues. With V trimmed by 3 bases and J by 5 bases, 4 bases remained unmatched. Germline V gene lookup returns CDR1 MRHNA and CDR2 SNTAGT. The CDR3 DNA sequence: TGTGCCAGCAGTGAACGGGGGGGCGAAGATACGCAGTATTTT. Encoded protein: CASSERGGEDTQYF.

The chain couples TRBV2 to TRBJ1-1; no clear D gene. Germline V gives CDR1 SNHLY, CDR2 FYNNEI. The CDR3 length is 13 residues. Trimming removed 6 bases from V and 1 base from J, with 9 bases in between. CDR3 residues: CASSPTGNTEAFF. The CDR3 region has the DNA TGTGCCAGCAGCCCCACCGGGAACACTGAAGCTTTCTTT. Filled out from reference TRBV2 and TRBJ1-1, the complete variable domain reads EPEVTQTPSHQVTQMGQEVILRCVPISNHLYFYWYRQILGQKVEFLVSFYNNEISEKSEIFDDQFSVERPDGSNFTLKIRSTKLEDSAMYFCASSPTGNTEAFFGQGTRLTVV.

The J gene is TRBJ2-6, the V gene TRBV4-1; D remains ambiguous. Germline V gene data show CDR1 as MGHRA and CDR2 as YSYEKL. The V end lost 6 bases, the J end lost 0 bases, and 6 bases lay between the germline ends. CDR3 length: 14 amino acids. In nucleotides, the CDR3 is TGCGCCAGCAGGACAATCTCTGGGGCCAACGTCCTGACTTTC. This translates into CASRTISGANVLTF.